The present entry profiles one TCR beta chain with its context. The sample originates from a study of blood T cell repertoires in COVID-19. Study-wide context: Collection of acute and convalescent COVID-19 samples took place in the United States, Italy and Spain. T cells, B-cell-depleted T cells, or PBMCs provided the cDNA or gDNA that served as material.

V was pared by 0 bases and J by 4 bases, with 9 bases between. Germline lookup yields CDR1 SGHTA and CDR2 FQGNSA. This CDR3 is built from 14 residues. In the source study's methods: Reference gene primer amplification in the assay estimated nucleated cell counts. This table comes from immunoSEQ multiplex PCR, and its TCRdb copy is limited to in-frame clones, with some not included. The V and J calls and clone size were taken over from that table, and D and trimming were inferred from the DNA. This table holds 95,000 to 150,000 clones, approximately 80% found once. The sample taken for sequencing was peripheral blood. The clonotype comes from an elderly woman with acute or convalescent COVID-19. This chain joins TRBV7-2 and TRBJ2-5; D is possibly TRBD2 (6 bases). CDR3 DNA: TGTGCCAGCAGCTTAGCGGCTAGCGTAGAGACCCAGTACTTC. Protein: CASSLAASVETQYF.